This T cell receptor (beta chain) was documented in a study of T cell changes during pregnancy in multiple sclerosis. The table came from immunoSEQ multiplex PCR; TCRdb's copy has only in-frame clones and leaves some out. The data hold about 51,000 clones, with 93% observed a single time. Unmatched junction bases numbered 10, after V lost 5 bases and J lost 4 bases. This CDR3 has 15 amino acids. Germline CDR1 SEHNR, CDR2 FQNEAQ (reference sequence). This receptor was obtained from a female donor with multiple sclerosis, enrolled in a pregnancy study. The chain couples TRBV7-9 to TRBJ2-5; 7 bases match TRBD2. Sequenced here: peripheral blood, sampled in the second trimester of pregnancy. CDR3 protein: CASSLTTGGVETQYF. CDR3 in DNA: TGTGCCAGCAGCCTCACAACGGGGGGAGTAGAGACCCAGTACTTC.